Each of the 30 T cell receptor beta chains below was sequenced from the same sample in a study of CD8 T cells in Susac syndrome (dated by TCRdb to 2018 to 2020). The receptor library was made with the immunoSEQ multiplex PCR assay. RNA was extracted using the RNeasy kit, and about 0.45 to 1 microgram was reverse transcribed with random hexamers. The public reads were reprocessed in TCRdb via fastp at Q25 and MiXCR, keeping in-frame beta chains. Records with the same CDR3 protein are collapsed into one entry carrying the most frequent genes and DNA. For this sample the table gives 120,000 to 150,000 distinct CDR3 sequences, of which approximately 95% were detected only once. The ten largest account for over 0.09% of the sample. Sequenced sample: CD4+ T cells from PBMCs. The origin of the receptors is a human donor with multiple sclerosis.

This sequence joins TRBV12-3 or TRBV12-4 and TRBJ2-1, with D unclear. Trimming pared 7 bases from V and 8 bases from J, leaving 9 bases between. CDR3 length: 11 amino acids. The CDR3 sequence is CASTAVDEQFF. In DNA form, the CDR3 reads TGTGCCAGCACCGCCGTGGATGAGCAGTTCTTC.

The chain carries TRBV20-1 and TRBJ2-2; D might be TRBD1 (5 bases). Trimming stripped 5 bases from V and 2 bases from J, with 15 bases between. Germline V gene sequence: CDR1 DFQATT, CDR2 SNEGSKA (reference sequence). The CDR3 sequence is 15 residues long. CDR3 in amino acids: CSAPRTDRNTGELFF. CDR3 nucleotide sequence: TGCAGTGCTCCGAGAACCGACAGAAACACCGGGGAGCTGTTTTTT.

This clonotype appeared a single time. The rearrangement uses TRBV12-3 or TRBV12-4 and TRBJ1-2; 7 nucleotides align to TRBD1. V shed 2 bases and J 1 base; nucleotides not matched to a gene: 10. CDR3 length: 17 amino acids. CDR3: CASSLTYSGGVNYGYTF. CDR3 in DNA: TGTGCCAGCAGTTTAACCTATTCAGGGGGAGTTAACTATGGCTACACCTTC.

This rearrangement joins TRBV28 to TRBJ1-2; no firm D call. The germline V and J ends were trimmed by 8 bases and 4 bases, with 11 bases remaining between them. Germline CDR1 reads MDHEN; CDR2 reads SYDVKM. The CDR3 contains 12 residues. The CDR3, as DNA: TGTGCCAGCTCGGGTCGTACCTATGGCTACACCTTC. Translated, it gives CASSGRTYGYTF.

This clonotype was recorded once. The rearrangement links TRBV7-2 to TRBJ2-5; D not certain. The germline V gene has CDR1 SGHTA and CDR2 FQGNSA. V lost 5 bases and J lost 5, with 15 bases in between. The CDR3 has 14 residues. CDR3 residues: CASSRSGPQETQYF. In nucleotides, the CDR3 is TGTGCCAGCAGCCGCTCTGGACCCCAGGAGACCCAGTACTTC.

The V and J genes are TRBV27 and TRBJ2-7, with 8 positions matching TRBD1. CDR1 MNHEY and CDR2 SMNVEV come from the germline V gene (reference sequence). With V trimmed by 2 bases and J by 7 bases, 19 bases remained unmatched. The CDR3 has 18 residues. In nucleotides, the CDR3 is TGTGCCAGCAGTTTAAATGGGCCCTGGACAGGGAACCCTACGGAGCAGTACTTC. Translation gives CASSLNGPWTGNPTEQYF.

The chain combines TRBV20-1 with TRBJ2-3, with 9 positions matching TRBD2. V lost 6 bases, J lost 7 bases, and 14 bases stayed unmatched. Germline CDR1 reads DFQATT; CDR2 reads SNEGSKA (reference sequence). The CDR3 runs to 15 residues. CDR3 bases: TGCAGTGCCGGGGCTAGCGGGGCTACGCCGAATACGCAGTATTTT. Translation: CSAGASGATPNTQYF.

This chain's CDR3 is CASSRSDRSSYEQYF. CDR3 nucleotides: TGTGCCAGCAGCCGTTCGGACAGGTCCTCCTACGAGCAGTACTTC. This chain connects TRBV5-8 to TRBJ2-7; 7 bases match TRBD1. J lost 0 bases, V lost 4 bases, and 7 bases had no gene match. The germline V gene has CDR1 SGHTS and CDR2 YDEGEE. This CDR3 region has 15 residues.

This clonotype has just one count. V and J are TRBV20-1 and TRBJ1-2; D gene unclear. The length of the CDR3 is 12 residues. CDR1 DFQATT and CDR2 SNEGSKA come from the germline V gene (reference sequence). V was cut by 1 base and J by 6 bases, with 9 bases left in between. CDR3 region: CSARGQIDGYTF. CDR3 DNA sequence: TGCAGTGCTAGAGGGCAGATAGATGGCTACACCTTC.

The chain couples TRBV7-3 to TRBJ2-6, with D possibly matching TRBD2 (5 bases). The CDR3 runs to 16 residues. Between the trimmed V and J ends, which lost 2 bases and 0 bases, there was a span of 8 bases. CDR1 is SGHTA, CDR2 FQGTGA, per germline. The CDR3 region has the DNA TGTGCCAGCAGCTTAGCGGGCAGCTCTGGGGCCAACGTCCTGACTTTC. It codes for CASSLAGSSGANVLTF. The full variable domain, its missing parts supplied by reference TRBV7-3 and TRBJ2-6, is GAGVSQTPSNKVTEKGKYVELRCDPISGHTALYWYRQSLGQGPEFLIYFQGTGAADDSGLPNDRFFAVRPEGSVSTLKIQRTERGDSAVYLCASSLAGSSGANVLTFGAGSRLTVL.

This clonotype was counted once. V and J are TRBV28 and TRBJ2-1, with D possibly matching TRBD2 (6 bases). V was clipped by 6 bases and J by 9 bases, with 21 bases between them. CDR1 and CDR2 (germline): MDHEN, SYDVKM. The CDR3 loop spans 15 amino acids. The CDR3 DNA sequence: TGTGCCAGCAGCAATTCAGGAGGGCCGGGTACTGAGCAGTTCTTC. Protein product: CASSNSGGPGTEQFF.

The V and J genes are TRBV29-1 and TRBJ2-1, with a possible D match to TRBD2 (6 bases). Germline CDR1 reads SQVTM; CDR2 reads ANQGSEA. The V end was cut by 0 bases, the J end by 0 bases, with 9 bases between. The CDR3 length is 15 residues. Written as DNA, the CDR3 is TGCAGCGTTGAAGAGGCCGGGAGCTCCTACAATGAGCAGTTCTTC. It translates to CSVEEAGSSYNEQFF.

The chain uses TRBV24-1 and TRBJ2-3; D may match TRBD1 or TRBD2 (5 bases each). CDR1 is KGHDR and CDR2 is SFDVKD in the germline V gene. The CDR3 extends over 17 amino acids. V lost 4 bases, J lost 4 bases, and 20 bases lay in between. The CDR3 region is CATSDLSWDGSSDTQYF. As DNA, the CDR3 is TGTGCCACCAGTGACCTAAGTTGGGACGGATCATCAGATACGCAGTATTTT.

This clonotype has a single count. V is TRBV6-6 and J is TRBJ2-7; unclear D gene. Germline V gene sequence: CDR1 MNHNY, CDR2 SVGAGI (reference sequence). Trimming shortened V by 6 bases and J by 2 bases, and 8 bases separated the two germline ends. The length of the CDR3 is 12 residues. CDR3 loop: CASSQSAYEQYF. CDR3 nucleotides: TGTGCCAGCAGCCAATCTGCCTACGAGCAGTACTTC.

The V call is TRBV28, the J call TRBJ1-1; D is unclear. V was pared by 5 bases and J by 1 base, with 17 bases between. Germline V gives CDR1 MDHEN, CDR2 SYDVKM. The CDR3 length is 16 residues. The CDR3 spells CASSTQPGGGNTEAFF. The CDR3 DNA is TGTGCCAGCAGTACCCAACCGGGAGGAGGGAACACTGAAGCTTTCTTT. Together with reference TRBV28 and TRBJ1-1, the CDR3 gives the full variable domain: DVKVTQSSRYLVKRTGEKVFLECVQDMDHENMFWYRQDPGLGLRLIYFSYDVKMKEKGDIPEGYSVSREKKERFSLILESASTNQTSMYLCASSTQPGGGNTEAFFGQGTRLTVV.

The rearrangement uses TRBV20-1 and TRBJ2-1; 8 bases align to TRBD2. Germline CDR1 reads DFQATT; CDR2 reads SNEGSKA (reference sequence). CDR3 length: 15 amino acids. The junction had 4 bases not matched to a gene; V was cut back by 3 bases and J by 0 bases. In nucleotides, the CDR3 is TGCAGTGCTAGGGCCGGGACTAGCTCCTACAATGAGCAGTTCTTC. Translation: CSARAGTSSYNEQFF.

The V call is TRBV27, the J call TRBJ1-1, with 10 bases fitting TRBD1. V lost 6 bases, J lost 4 bases, and 5 bases stayed unmatched. This CDR3 has 14 residues. Germline CDR1 is MNHEY and CDR2 is SMNVEV (reference sequence). CDR3 loop: CASRMTGGFTEAFF. The CDR3 nucleotides are TGTGCCAGCAGGATGACAGGGGGCTTCACTGAAGCTTTCTTT.

Only a few counts were recorded for this clonotype. The rearrangement joins TRBV3-1 to TRBJ2-7; D is uncertain. Germline CDR1 LGHDT, CDR2 YNNKEL (reference sequence). Trimming took off 1 base at V and 2 bases at J, with 3 bases between the two ends. CDR3 length: 12 residues. For the CDR3, the DNA is TGTGCCAGCAGCCAAGTCCCCTACGAGCAGTACTTC. Residues: CASSQVPYEQYF.

This chain joins TRBV15 and TRBJ1-1; D may be TRBD1 (5 bases). Germline CDR1 LNHNV, CDR2 YYDKDF (reference sequence). This CDR3 region has 15 residues. Trimming removed 0 bases at V and 3 bases at J, with 11 bases between. The chain's CDR3 is CATSRESKGHTEAFF. The CDR3 DNA reads TGTGCCACCAGCAGAGAAAGTAAGGGGCACACTGAAGCTTTCTTT.

The rearrangement joins TRBV5-1 to TRBJ2-5; D ambiguous. Per the germline V gene, CDR1 is SGHRS and CDR2 is YFSETQ. CDR3 size: 14 residues. V lost 5 bases to trimming and J lost 7 bases, with 18 bases between them. The CDR3 region has the DNA TGCGCCAGCAGTTCTCAAAGTCCATCGGGGACCCAGTACTTC. Protein product: CASSSQSPSGTQYF.

This clonotype was recorded once. The chain recombines TRBV20-1 with TRBJ2-4, with D possibly matching TRBD2 (6 bases). The V end was cut by 4 bases, the J end by 1 base, with 17 bases between. The CDR3 extends over 16 amino acids. Germline CDR1 is DFQATT and CDR2 is SNEGSKA (reference sequence). This chain's CDR3 is CSATSAAGAAKNIQYF. CDR3 DNA sequence: TGCAGTGCTACTAGCGCGGCGGGCGCGGCCAAAAACATTCAGTACTTC.

This clonotype is a singleton in its sample. V and J are TRBV9 and TRBJ2-3, with 9 nucleotides matching TRBD2. Looked up from germline, CDR1 is SGDLS and CDR2 is YYNGEE. The CDR3 spans 16 residues. Germline trimming cut 1 base from V and 0 bases from J; bases unmatched to any gene: 3. The CDR3 DNA sequence: TGTGCCAGCAGCGTAAAGGCGGGGGGGAGCACAGATACGCAGTATTTT. The encoded protein is CASSVKAGGSTDTQYF.

The chain links TRBV9 to TRBJ1-1, with TRBD1 matching over 11 bases. The CDR3 runs to 13 residues. The trim removed 0 bases at V and 12 bases at J, leaving 4 bases unmatched. Germline CDR1 and CDR2: SGDLS and YYNGEE. The DNA of the CDR3 is TGTGCCAGCAGCGTAGGGACAGGGGGCTGGTCTTTCTTT. This sequence encodes CASSVGTGGWSFF.

The chain joins TRBV18 to TRBJ2-1; TRBD2 agrees at 11 bases. Germline CDR1 KGHSH, CDR2 LQKENI. The J segment lost 4 bases and the V segment lost 3 bases, leaving 2 bases of the junction unmatched. The CDR3 consists of 15 residues. CDR3 sequence (DNA): TGTGCCAGCTCACCGACTAGCGGGGTTTACAATGAGCAGTTCTTC. As protein: CASSPTSGVYNEQFF.

This clonotype was counted a single time. The rearrangement joins TRBV5-1 to TRBJ2-1, with D unclear. Germline-derived CDR1 and CDR2 are SGHRS and YFSETQ. V was trimmed by 7 bases and J by 4 bases, leaving 15 bases between them. The length of the CDR3 is 14 residues. In DNA form, the CDR3 reads TGCGCCAGCCGCTCCGATGCGGCTTACAATGAGCAGTTCTTC. This translates into CASRSDAAYNEQFF. The full variable domain, rest sourced from reference TRBV5-1 and TRBJ2-1, is KAGVTQTPRYLIKTRGQQVTLSCSPISGHRSVSWYQQTPGQGLQFLFEYFSETQRNKGNFPGRFSGRQFSNSRSEMNVSTLELGDSALYLCASRSDAAYNEQFFGPGTRLTVL.

The rearrangement links TRBV30 to TRBJ2-3; 7 nucleotides match TRBD1. The CDR3 runs to 15 residues. Trimming cost V 1 base and J 2 bases; bases outside gene matches: 6. CDR1 is GTSNPN, CDR2 SVGIG, per germline (reference sequence). CDR3 coding DNA: TGTGCCTGGAGTGATGGGGACAGATACACAGATACGCAGTATTTT. Protein sequence: CAWSDGDRYTDTQYF.

Here the CDR3 reads CASSEVFAGSNEQFF. In DNA form, the CDR3 reads TGTGCCAGCAGTGAAGTTTTCGCAGGGAGCAATGAGCAGTTCTTC. V is TRBV2 and J is TRBJ2-1; perhaps D is TRBD1 or TRBD2 (5 bases each). This CDR3 is built from 15 residues. In germline, CDR1 is SNHLY, CDR2 FYNNEI. Trimming removed 1 base from V and 6 bases from J, with 13 bases in between.

The rearrangement uses TRBV20-1 and TRBJ2-7; 10 positions agree with TRBD1. Per the germline V gene, CDR1 is DFQATT and CDR2 is SNEGSKA (reference sequence). CDR3 size: 11 residues. V lost 5 bases, J lost 6 bases, and 1 base stayed unmatched. CDR3 sequence reads: CSAGTGAEQYF. In nucleotides, the CDR3 is TGCAGTGCTGGGACAGGGGCCGAGCAGTACTTC.

The V gene is TRBV12-3 or TRBV12-4, the J gene TRBJ1-5, with D unresolved. V lost 2 bases to trimming and J lost 7 bases, with 12 bases between them. The CDR3 spans 14 residues. CDR3 region: CASSLTAPWQPQHF. The CDR3 region has the DNA TGTGCCAGCAGTTTAACGGCTCCGTGGCAGCCCCAGCATTTT.

This clonotype showed up just once. The chain has TRBV14 and TRBJ2-1; unclear D gene. V lost 1 base and J 2 bases, leaving 9 bases between the germline ends. CDR3 length: 15 residues. Germline CDR1 and CDR2: SGHDN and FVKESK. The CDR3 DNA reads as TGTGCCAGCAGCCAAGCAACGACCCCCTACAATGAGCAGTTCTTC. This encodes CASSQATTPYNEQFF.